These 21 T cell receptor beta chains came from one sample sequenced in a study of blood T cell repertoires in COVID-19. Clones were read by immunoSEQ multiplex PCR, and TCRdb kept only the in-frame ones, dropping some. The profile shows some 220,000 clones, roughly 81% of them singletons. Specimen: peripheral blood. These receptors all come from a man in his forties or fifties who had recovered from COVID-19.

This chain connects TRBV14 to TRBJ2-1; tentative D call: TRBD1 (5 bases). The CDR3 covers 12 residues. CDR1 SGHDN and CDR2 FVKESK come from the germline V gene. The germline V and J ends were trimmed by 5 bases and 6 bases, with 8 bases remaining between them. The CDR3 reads CASSARGNEQFF. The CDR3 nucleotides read TGTGCCAGCAGCGCTAGGGGCAATGAGCAGTTCTTC.

As DNA, the CDR3 is TGTGCCAGCAGCACCGAACAGGGAAGAACTAGCTACACCTTC. Translated, it gives CASSTEQGRTSYTF. The chain is built from TRBV5-5 and TRBJ1-2, with a tentative D call TRBD1 (6 bases). The CDR3 length is 14 residues. V was cut by 4 bases and J by 9 bases, with 19 bases left in between. Germline V gene lookup returns CDR1 SGHKS and CDR2 YYEKEE (reference sequence).

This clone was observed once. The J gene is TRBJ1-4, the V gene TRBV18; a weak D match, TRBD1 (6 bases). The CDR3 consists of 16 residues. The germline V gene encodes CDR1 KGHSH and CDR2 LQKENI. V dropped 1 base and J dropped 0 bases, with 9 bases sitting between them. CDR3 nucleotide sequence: TGTGCCAGCTCACCACGCTGGACAGCAACTAATGAAAAACTGTTTTTT. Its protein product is CASSPRWTATNEKLFF.

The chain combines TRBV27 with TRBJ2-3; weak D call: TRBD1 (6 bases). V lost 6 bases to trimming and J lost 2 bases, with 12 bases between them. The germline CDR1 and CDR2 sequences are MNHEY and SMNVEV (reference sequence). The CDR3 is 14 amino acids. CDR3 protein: CASSPDRLTDTQYF. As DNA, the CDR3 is TGTGCCAGCAGCCCGGACAGACTCACAGATACGCAGTATTTT.

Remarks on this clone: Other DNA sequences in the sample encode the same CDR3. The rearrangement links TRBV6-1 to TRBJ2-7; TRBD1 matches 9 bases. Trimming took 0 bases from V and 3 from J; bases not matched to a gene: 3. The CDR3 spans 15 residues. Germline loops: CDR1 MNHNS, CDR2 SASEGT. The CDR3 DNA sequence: TGTGCCAGCAGTGAAGCTGGGACAGGGAACTACGAGCAGTACTTC. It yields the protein CASSEAGTGNYEQYF.

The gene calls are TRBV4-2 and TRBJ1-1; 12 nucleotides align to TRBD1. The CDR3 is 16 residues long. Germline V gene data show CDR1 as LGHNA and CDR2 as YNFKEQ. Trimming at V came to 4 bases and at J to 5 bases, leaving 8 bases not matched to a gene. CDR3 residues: CASSPGQGAGGTEAFF. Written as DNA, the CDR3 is TGTGCCAGCAGCCCGGGACAGGGGGCGGGGGGAACTGAAGCTTTCTTT.

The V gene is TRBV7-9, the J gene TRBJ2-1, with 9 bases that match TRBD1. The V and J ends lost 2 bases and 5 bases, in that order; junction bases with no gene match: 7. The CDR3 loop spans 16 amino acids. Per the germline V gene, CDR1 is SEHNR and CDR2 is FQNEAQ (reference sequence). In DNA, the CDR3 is TGTGCCAGCAGCTTAAGTACAGGGGGCCGGAACAATGAGCAGTTCTTC. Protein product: CASSLSTGGRNNEQFF.

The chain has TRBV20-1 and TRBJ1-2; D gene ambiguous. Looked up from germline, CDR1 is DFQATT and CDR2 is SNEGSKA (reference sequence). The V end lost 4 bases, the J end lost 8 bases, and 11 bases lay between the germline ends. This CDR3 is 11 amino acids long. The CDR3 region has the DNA TGCAGTGCTACCCGGAGTGAGGGCTACACCTTC. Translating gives CSATRSEGYTF.

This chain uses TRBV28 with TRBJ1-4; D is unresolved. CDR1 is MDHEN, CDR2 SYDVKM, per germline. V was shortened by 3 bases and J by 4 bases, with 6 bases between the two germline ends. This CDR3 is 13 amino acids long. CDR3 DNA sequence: TGTGCCAGCAGTTTTGTTATTAATGAAAAACTGTTTTTT. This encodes CASSFVINEKLFF.

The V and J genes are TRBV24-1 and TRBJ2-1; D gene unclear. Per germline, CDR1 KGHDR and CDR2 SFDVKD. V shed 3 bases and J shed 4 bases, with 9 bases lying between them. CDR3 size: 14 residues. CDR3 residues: CATSDQQNYNEQFF. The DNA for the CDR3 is TGTGCCACCAGTGATCAACAGAATTACAATGAGCAGTTCTTC.

CDR3 protein: CASRLRGSMNTEAFF. For the CDR3, the DNA is TGTGCCAGCAGATTAAGGGGATCAATGAACACTGAAGCTTTCTTT. The chain is built from TRBV28 and TRBJ1-1; TRBD1 might be the D (5 bases). This CDR3 contains 15 residues. Trimming cost V 6 bases and J 0 bases, with 14 bases left between them. Germline V gene lookup returns CDR1 MDHEN and CDR2 SYDVKM. Complete variable domain (other parts from reference TRBV28 and TRBJ1-1): DVKVTQSSRYLVKRTGEKVFLECVQDMDHENMFWYRQDPGLGLRLIYFSYDVKMKEKGDIPEGYSVSREKKERFSLILESASTNQTSMYLCASRLRGSMNTEAFFGQGTRLTVV.

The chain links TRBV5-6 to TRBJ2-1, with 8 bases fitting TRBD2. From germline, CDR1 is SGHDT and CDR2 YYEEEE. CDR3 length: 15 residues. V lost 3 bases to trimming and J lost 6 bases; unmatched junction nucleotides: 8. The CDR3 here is CASSWGPTSGNEQFF. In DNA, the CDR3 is TGTGCCAGCAGCTGGGGACCTACTAGCGGCAATGAGCAGTTCTTC.

Here the CDR3 DNA reads TGCGCCAGCAGACCGGGACAGGGGTATTCACCCCTCCACTTT. Translating it yields CASRPGQGYSPLHF. The chain uses TRBV10-2 and TRBJ1-6; 10 bases agree with TRBD1. The CDR3 runs 14 residues. Germline V lookup: CDR1 WSHSY, CDR2 SAAADI. Germline trimming cut 6 bases from V and 8 bases from J; bases unmatched to any gene: 4.

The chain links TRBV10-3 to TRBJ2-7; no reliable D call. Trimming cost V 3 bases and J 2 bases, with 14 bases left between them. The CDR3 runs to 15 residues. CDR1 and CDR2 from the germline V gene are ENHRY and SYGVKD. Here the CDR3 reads CAISESATTPYEQYF. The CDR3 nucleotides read TGTGCCATCAGTGAAAGCGCTACGACTCCCTACGAGCAGTACTTC.

CDR3 amino acids: CASSYSGTGETQYF. DNA of the CDR3: TGTGCCAGCAGTTACTCCGGGACTGGGGAGACCCAGTACTTC. The chain carries TRBV6-5 and TRBJ2-5, with D possibly TRBD2 on 6 matching bases. V lost 0 bases and J lost 5, with 10 bases in between. The CDR3 has 14 amino acids. CDR1 and CDR2 (germline): MNHEY, SVGAGI.

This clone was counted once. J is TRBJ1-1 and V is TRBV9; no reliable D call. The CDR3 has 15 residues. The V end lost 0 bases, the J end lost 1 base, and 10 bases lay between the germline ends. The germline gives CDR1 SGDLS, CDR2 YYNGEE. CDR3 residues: CASSVVAPGNTEAFF. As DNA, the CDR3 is TGTGCCAGCAGCGTAGTCGCGCCGGGGAACACTGAAGCTTTCTTT. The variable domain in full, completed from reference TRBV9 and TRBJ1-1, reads DSGVTQTPKHLITATGQRVTLRCSPRSGDLSVYWYQQSLDQGLQFLIQYYNGEERAKGNILERFSAQQFPDLHSELNLSSLELGDSALYFCASSVVAPGNTEAFFGQGTRLTVV.

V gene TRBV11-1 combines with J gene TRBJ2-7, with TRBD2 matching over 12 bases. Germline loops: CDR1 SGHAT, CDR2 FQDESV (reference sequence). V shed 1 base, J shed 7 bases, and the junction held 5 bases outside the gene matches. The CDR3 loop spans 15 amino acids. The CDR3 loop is CASSLGTSGAWEQYF. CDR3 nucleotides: TGTGCCAGCAGCTTAGGGACTAGCGGGGCCTGGGAGCAGTACTTC. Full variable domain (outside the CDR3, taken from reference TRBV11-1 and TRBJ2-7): EAEVAQSPRYKITEKSQAVAFWCDPISGHATLYWYRQILGQGPELLVQFQDESVVDDSQLPKDRFSAERLKGVDSTLKIQPAELGDSAMYLCASSLGTSGAWEQYFGPGTRLTVT.

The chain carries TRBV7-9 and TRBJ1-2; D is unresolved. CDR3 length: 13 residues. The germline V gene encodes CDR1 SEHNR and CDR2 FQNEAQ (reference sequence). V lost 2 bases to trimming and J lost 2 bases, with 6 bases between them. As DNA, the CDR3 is TGTGCCAGCAGCTTAATAGAGAACTATGGCTACACCTTC. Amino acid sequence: CASSLIENYGYTF.

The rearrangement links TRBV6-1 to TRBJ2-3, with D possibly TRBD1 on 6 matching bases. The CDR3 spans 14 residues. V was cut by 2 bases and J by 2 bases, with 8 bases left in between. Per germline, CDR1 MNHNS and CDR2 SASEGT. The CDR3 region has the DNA TGTGCCAGCAGTGAATGGACAGACACAGATACGCAGTATTTT. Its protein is CASSEWTDTDTQYF.

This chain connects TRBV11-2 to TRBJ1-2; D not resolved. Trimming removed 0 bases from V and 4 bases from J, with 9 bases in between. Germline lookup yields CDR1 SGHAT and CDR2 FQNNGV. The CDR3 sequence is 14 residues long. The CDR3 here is CASSLDRHFYGYTF. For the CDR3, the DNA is TGTGCCAGCAGCTTAGATCGACATTTCTATGGCTACACCTTC.

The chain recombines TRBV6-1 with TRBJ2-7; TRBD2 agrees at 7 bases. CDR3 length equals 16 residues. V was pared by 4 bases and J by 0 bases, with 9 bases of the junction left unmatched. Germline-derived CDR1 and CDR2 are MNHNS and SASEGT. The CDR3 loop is CASSGRGSGNSYEQYF. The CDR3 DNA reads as TGTGCCAGCAGTGGGCGGGGGAGCGGTAACTCCTACGAGCAGTACTTC.